The 17 T cell receptor beta chains below come from one sample, sequenced in a study of T cells in Graves' hyperthyroidism and ophthalmopathy. RNA transcripts gave rise to amplified TCR beta CDR3 regions. First-round RT-PCR targeting the TCR CDR3 was performed with the HTBI primer set. TCRdb reprocessed the multiplex PCR reads with MiXCR, giving one entry per CDR3 protein. The sample gives approximately 600,000 distinct CDR3 sequences, more than 20% of which show up once; over 30% is in the top ten. Sequencing input: blood. All receptors come from a man in his thirties or forties with Graves' ophthalmopathy.

There are many counts of this clonotype. V is TRBV20-1 and J is TRBJ1-5, with 10 bases matching TRBD1. Germline V lookup: CDR1 DFQATT, CDR2 SNEGSKA (reference sequence). The CDR3 has 15 residues. With V trimmed by 4 bases and J by 5 bases, 8 bases remained unmatched. The CDR3 sequence is CSATTTGGRYQPQHF. The CDR3 nucleotides are TGCAGTGCTACGACGACAGGGGGCCGGTATCAGCCCCAGCATTTT.

The chain joins TRBV6-2 or TRBV6-3 to TRBJ2-4; 10 nucleotides line up with TRBD1. This CDR3 is built from 18 residues. Trimming took 8 bases from V and 0 from J; bases not matched to a gene: 13. Germline lookup yields CDR1 MNHEY and CDR2 SVGEGT. This CDR3 reads CASSPPGQGPLAKNIQYF. In DNA form, the CDR3 reads TGTGCCAGCTCACCACCGGGACAGGGGCCTTTAGCCAAAAACATTCAGTACTTC.

The chain is built from TRBV28 and TRBJ2-3; 8 nucleotides line up with TRBD1. The junction had 7 bases not matched to a gene; V was cut back by 7 bases and J by 1 base. Germline CDR1 MDHEN, CDR2 SYDVKM. This CDR3 has 15 amino acids. CDR3 sequence: CASILTGAGTDTQYF. CDR3 bases: TGTGCCAGCATATTGACAGGGGCAGGCACAGATACGCAGTATTTT.

The V gene is TRBV6-1, the J gene TRBJ2-7, with 12 positions matching TRBD2. Germline assignment: CDR1 MNHNS and CDR2 SASEGT. This CDR3 contains 17 residues. Trimming cost V 6 bases and J 5 bases; bases outside gene matches: 14. CDR3 sequence (DNA): TGTGCCAGCAGCCGAGGACTAGCGGGGTCCTTGGGCGACGAGCAGTACTTC. It yields the protein CASSRGLAGSLGDEQYF.

The chain couples TRBV6-1 to TRBJ2-7, with D maybe TRBD2 (5 bases). This CDR3 comprises 13 residues. Trimming shortened V by 6 bases and J by 7 bases, and 16 bases separated the two germline ends. Germline V gene lookup returns CDR1 MNHNS and CDR2 SASEGT. In DNA, the CDR3 is TGTGCCAGCAGCAACGGGGAGTTGGGTGAGCAGTACTTC. Amino acid sequence: CASSNGELGEQYF.

This clonotype came up many times. V is TRBV28 and J is TRBJ2-1; TRBD1 agrees at 10 bases. The CDR3 totals 14 residues. The germline V gene encodes CDR1 MDHEN and CDR2 SYDVKM. The ends lost 6 bases at V and 7 bases at J; junction bases unmatched: 6. The CDR3 reads CASRTPGQGNEQFF. The CDR3 nucleotides read TGTGCCAGCAGAACCCCGGGACAGGGGAATGAGCAGTTCTTC.

As regards this clonotype: This may be a read error, as it is one base from a much larger clone. The gene calls are TRBV2 and TRBJ2-5, with a possible D match to TRBD2 (6 bases). This CDR3 contains 11 residues. V lost 6 bases, J lost 14 bases, and 16 bases lay in between. CDR1 and CDR2 (germline): SNHLY, FYNNEI. The DNA for the CDR3 is TGTGCCAGCAGCACCGGGACTGGATACTACTTC. It yields the protein CASSTGTGYYF.

This clonotype turned up a few times. The chain uses TRBV6-1 and TRBJ1-5; D unclear. Trimming took off 6 bases at V and 5 bases at J, with 8 bases between the two ends. CDR3 length: 12 residues. The germline V gene has CDR1 MNHNS and CDR2 SASEGT. The DNA for the CDR3 is TGTGCCAGCAGCCCCCGGCATCAGCCCCAGCATTTT. Protein sequence: CASSPRHQPQHF.

This clonotype turned up a few times. The CDR3 DNA sequence: TGCGCCAGCAGCCCTGGGACAGGGGGTTCCGGGGAGCTGTTTTTT. Translated: CASSPGTGGSGELFF. The chain is built from TRBV5-1 and TRBJ2-2, with 11 positions matching TRBD1. Germline V gene lookup returns CDR1 SGHRS and CDR2 YFSETQ. J was trimmed by 6 bases and V by 4 bases; bases with no gene match: 5. The CDR3 totals 15 residues.

This clonotype was detected a few times. CDR3 in amino acids: CSARLGTAADTQYF. The CDR3 region has the DNA TGCAGTGCTAGATTGGGTACGGCGGCGGATACGCAGTATTTT. This chain links TRBV20-1 with TRBJ2-3; D not certain. There are 14 residues in the CDR3. Deletions cut 2 bases from V and 6 bases from J, with 15 bases between. Per the germline V gene, CDR1 is DFQATT and CDR2 is SNEGSKA (reference sequence).

This clonotype was detected many times. The V and J genes are TRBV12-3 or TRBV12-4 and TRBJ1-2; perhaps TRBD1 as D (6 bases). V lost 6 bases and J lost 4, with 9 bases in between. The CDR3 runs 12 residues. The CDR3 sequence: CASSSDSYGYTF. The CDR3 bases are TGTGCCAGCAGCTCGGACAGCTATGGCTACACCTTC.

There are many counts of this clonotype. The chain combines TRBV28 with TRBJ2-7; TRBD2 matches at 7 bases. CDR1 MDHEN and CDR2 SYDVKM come from the germline V gene. The CDR3 consists of 20 residues. Unmatched junction bases numbered 26, after V lost 4 bases and J lost 5 bases. The chain's CDR3 is CASSSLALTSAHRPLHEQYF. Written as DNA, the CDR3 is TGTGCCAGCAGTTCCCTAGCCCTCACTAGCGCCCATCGACCTCTCCACGAGCAGTACTTC.

This clonotype showed up just a few times. The chain uses TRBV9 and TRBJ1-4; D gene unclear. The CDR3 is made up of 14 amino acids. Trimming took 0 bases from V and 4 from J, leaving 7 bases between them. Looked up from germline, CDR1 is SGDLS and CDR2 is YYNGEE. The chain's CDR3 is CASSVGPDNEKLFF. The CDR3, as DNA: TGTGCCAGCAGCGTAGGTCCGGATAATGAAAAACTGTTTTTT.

CDR3 in amino acids: CASSSRTSGSGEQYF. The CDR3 nucleotides are TGTGCCAGCAGCTCCAGGACTAGCGGGAGTGGTGAGCAGTACTTC. V gene TRBV7-8 combines with J gene TRBJ2-7; 13 bases map to TRBD2. V lost 4 bases and J lost 7; bases outside the gene matches: 7. The CDR3 extends over 15 amino acids. The V gene's germline CDR1 is SGHVS and CDR2 FQNEAQ.

J is TRBJ1-5 and V is TRBV7-2; D remains unclear. CDR3 length equals 12 residues. Trimming removed 1 base at V and 9 bases at J, with 7 bases between. The germline V gene has CDR1 SGHTA and CDR2 FQGNSA. This chain's CDR3 is CASSLDRGPQHF. The CDR3 bases are TGTGCCAGCAGCTTAGACCGGGGGCCCCAGCATTTT.

This clonotype was detected many times. V gene TRBV28 combines with J gene TRBJ2-1; D is possibly TRBD1 (5 bases). Germline V gene lookup returns CDR1 MDHEN and CDR2 SYDVKM. The V and J ends lost 3 bases and 3 bases respectively, with 9 bases between them. This CDR3 is built from 14 residues. DNA of the CDR3: TGTGCCAGCAGTTTCATCGACAGCTACAATGAGCAGTTCTTC. Protein: CASSFIDSYNEQFF.

This clonotype was seen only a few times. This chain links TRBV5-5 with TRBJ1-1; TRBD1 might be the D (6 bases). There are 13 residues in the CDR3. Trimming left V 7 bases short and J 3 bases short, with 13 bases between. The germline V gene has CDR1 SGHKS and CDR2 YYEKEE (reference sequence). This chain's CDR3 is CASSGTLDTEAFF. The CDR3 region has the DNA TGTGCCAGCTCCGGGACACTAGACACTGAAGCTTTCTTT.